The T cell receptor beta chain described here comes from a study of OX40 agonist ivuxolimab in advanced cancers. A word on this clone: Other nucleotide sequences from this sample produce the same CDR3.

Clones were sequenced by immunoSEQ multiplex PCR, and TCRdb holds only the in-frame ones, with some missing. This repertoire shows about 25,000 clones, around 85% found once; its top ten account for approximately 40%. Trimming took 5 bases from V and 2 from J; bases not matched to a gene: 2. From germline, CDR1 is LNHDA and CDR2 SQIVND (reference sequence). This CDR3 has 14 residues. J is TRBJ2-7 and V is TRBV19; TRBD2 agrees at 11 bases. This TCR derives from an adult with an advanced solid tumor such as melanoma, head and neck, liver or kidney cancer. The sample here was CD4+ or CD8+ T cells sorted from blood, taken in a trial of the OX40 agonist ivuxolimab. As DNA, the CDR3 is TGTGCCAGTAGTCCTAGCGGGGGGACCTACGAGCAGTACTTC. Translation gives CASSPSGGTYEQYF.